This T cell receptor (beta chain) was retrieved from a study of T-cell memory formation after mild COVID-19. This clonotype was seen a few times. TCRdb itself ran the 5' RACE reads through MiXCR, one entry per CDR3 protein. The sample holds roughly 200,000 distinct CDR3 sequences, 16% seen once. The CDR3 is 14 amino acids. V dropped 5 bases and J dropped 4 bases, with 14 bases sitting between them. Germline CDR1 SEHNR, CDR2 FQNEAQ (reference sequence). The sample was PBMCs or a T cell subset sorted from them (not recorded which). This TCR was recovered from an adult woman who had mild COVID-19 (a few samples of this study predate the infection). Cell type and time point are not known. This chain links TRBV7-9 with TRBJ1-2; D might be TRBD1 (6 bases). The CDR3 DNA follows: TGTGCCAGCAGCACTCCTCTGGACAGCTATGGCTACACCTTC. The encoded protein is CASSTPLDSYGYTF.